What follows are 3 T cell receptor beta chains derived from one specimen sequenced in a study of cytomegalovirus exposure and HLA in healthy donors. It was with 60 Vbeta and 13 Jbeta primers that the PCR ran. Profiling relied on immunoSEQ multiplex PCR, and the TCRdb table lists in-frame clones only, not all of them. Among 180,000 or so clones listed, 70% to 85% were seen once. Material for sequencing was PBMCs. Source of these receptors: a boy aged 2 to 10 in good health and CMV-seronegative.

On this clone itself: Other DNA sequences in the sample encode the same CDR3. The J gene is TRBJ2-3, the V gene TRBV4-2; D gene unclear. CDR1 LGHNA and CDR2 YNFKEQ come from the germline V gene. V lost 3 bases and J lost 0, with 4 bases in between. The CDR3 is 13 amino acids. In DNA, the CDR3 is TGTGCCAGCAGCCAGGCTAGCACAGATACGCAGTATTTT. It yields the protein CASSQASTDTQYF.

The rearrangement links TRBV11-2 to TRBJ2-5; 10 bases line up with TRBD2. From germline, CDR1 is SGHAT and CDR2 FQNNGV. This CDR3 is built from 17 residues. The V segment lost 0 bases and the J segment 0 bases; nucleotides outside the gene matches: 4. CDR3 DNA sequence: TGTGCCAGCAGCTTAGATCGAGCGGGGGGGAACCAAGAGACCCAGTACTTC. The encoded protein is CASSLDRAGGNQETQYF.

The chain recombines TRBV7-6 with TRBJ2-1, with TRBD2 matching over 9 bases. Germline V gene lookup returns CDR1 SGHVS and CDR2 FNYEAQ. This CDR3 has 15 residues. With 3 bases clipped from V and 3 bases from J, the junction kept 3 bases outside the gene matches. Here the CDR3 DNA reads TGTGCCAGCAGCTTTGCAGCGGGGGGCTACAATGAGCAGTTCTTC. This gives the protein CASSFAAGGYNEQFF. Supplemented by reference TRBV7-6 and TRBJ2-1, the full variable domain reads GAGVSQSPRYKVTKRGQDVALRCDPISGHVSLYWYRQALGQGPEFLTYFNYEAQQDKSGLPNDRFSAERPEGSISTLTIQRTEQRDSAMYRCASSFAAGGYNEQFFGPGTRLTVL.